This T cell receptor (beta chain) was identified in a study of blood T cell repertoires in COVID-19. Original methodology: How many nucleated cells were present was estimated from reference gene primer amplification. Repertoires were generated with immunoSEQ multiplex PCR, while TCRdb's copy carries only in-frame clones and drops some. That table is the source of V, J and clone size, and D and trimming were worked out from the DNA. The profile shows 250,000 to 350,000 clones, roughly 87% of them singletons. V was clipped by 0 bases and J by 5 bases, with 7 bases between them. This CDR3 has 13 residues. The germline CDR1 and CDR2 sequences are MNHEY and SMNVEV (reference sequence). Each participant's cohort was designated according to participant-reported clinical history. The recovered donors of Cohort 3 showed two negative PCRs, clearance, or symptom resolution.

This TCR was recovered from a woman between 18 and 29 years old who had recovered from COVID-19. The sample was PBMCs or T cells enriched from blood (not recorded which). This chain joins TRBV27 and TRBJ1-1; D uncertain. CDR3 in DNA: TGTGCCAGCAGTTTATCTGGGCATACTGAAGCTTTCTTT. It specifies CASSLSGHTEAFF.